This entry concerns a single T cell receptor beta chain. Assay: immunoSEQ multiplex PCR; the TCRdb copy retains only in-frame clones and omits some. The repertoire includes about 220,000 clones, nearly 90% of them detected once, and roughly 15% sits in the top ten. This entry comes from a study of blood T cell repertoires in COVID-19. Germline values: CDR1 KGHSH, CDR2 LQKENI. CDR3 length: 15 amino acids. Unmatched junction bases numbered 6, after V lost 4 bases and J lost 7 bases. The TCR comes from a man between 25 and 39 years old who had been exposed to COVID-19. The chain employs TRBV18 and TRBJ1-5; 11 bases map to TRBD1. The sample taken for sequencing was PBMCs or T cells enriched from blood (not recorded which). This CDR3 reads CASSRTGTGGQPQHF. In DNA, the CDR3 is TGTGCCAGCTCACGAACCGGGACAGGGGGACAGCCCCAGCATTTT.